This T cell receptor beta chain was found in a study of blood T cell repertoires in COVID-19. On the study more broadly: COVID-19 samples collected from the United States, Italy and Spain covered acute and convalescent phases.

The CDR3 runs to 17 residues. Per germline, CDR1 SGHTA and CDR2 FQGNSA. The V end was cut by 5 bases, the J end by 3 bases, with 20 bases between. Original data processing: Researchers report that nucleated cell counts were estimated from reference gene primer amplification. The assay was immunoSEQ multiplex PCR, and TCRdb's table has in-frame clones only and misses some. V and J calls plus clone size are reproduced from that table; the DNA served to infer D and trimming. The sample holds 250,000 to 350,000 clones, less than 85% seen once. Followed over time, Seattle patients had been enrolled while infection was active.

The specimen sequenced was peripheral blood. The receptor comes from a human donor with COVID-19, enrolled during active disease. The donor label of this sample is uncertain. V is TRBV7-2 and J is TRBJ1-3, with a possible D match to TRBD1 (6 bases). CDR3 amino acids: CASSPFHGGRGGNTIYF. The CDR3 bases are TGTGCCAGCAGCCCATTTCACGGGGGGCGAGGTGGAAACACCATATATTTT.